A single sample is the source of the 2 T cell receptor beta chains below, sequenced in a study of blood T cell repertoires in COVID-19 (TCRdb year 2020). The library was prepared using the immunoSEQ multiplex PCR assay. The source is immuneACCESS, and TCRdb retained only in-frame sequences with V and J called. Part of the clones is not carried over; for the studies checked, unresolved V genes explain less than half of this, and the remainder is unexplained. For this sample the table gives 80,000 or so clones, of which roughly 78% were detected only once. Jointly, the top ten make up under 5.5% of the sample. Sequenced: peripheral blood. All receptors come from a woman in her 70s with acute or convalescent COVID-19.

V is TRBV5-1 and J is TRBJ1-4; D uncertain. The germline CDR1 and CDR2 sequences are SGHRS and YFSETQ. V gave up 0 bases and J gave up 6 bases, with 6 bases separating them. The CDR3 runs to 13 residues. The chain's CDR3 is CASSLGSDEKLFF. The CDR3, as DNA: TGCGCCAGCAGCTTGGGTTCGGATGAAAAACTGTTTTTT.

The J gene is TRBJ2-1, the V gene TRBV11-3, with 13 nucleotides matching TRBD2. This CDR3 region has 14 residues. The V segment lost 6 bases and the J segment 10 bases; nucleotides outside the gene matches: 6. Looked up from germline, CDR1 is SGHNT and CDR2 is YENEEA. CDR3 DNA sequence: TGTGCCAGCAGTCCTGGGACTAGCGGGGAAGAGCAGTTCTTC. Translation gives CASSPGTSGEEQFF.